This is a list of T cell receptor beta chains from one sample in a study of neurological immune-mediated disorders. TCRdb re-called the 5' RACE reads through MiXCR, storing one row per CDR3 protein. The data contain over 30,000 distinct CDR3 sequences, 10% to 15% of them singletons. The sequencing sample was made of PBMCs. The receptors were sampled from a woman aged 40 to 49 in good health. Each CDR3 is given with its conserved first and last residue. A D gene is named only where the DNA matches it firmly. Expanded clones are given a class, and other clones once, few, many or no size at all.

j_call clone_size d_call v_call cdr3_aa cdr3_nt
TRBJ1-3 medium-sized NA TRBV20-1 CSAELFRGTGNTIYF TGCAGTGCCGAACTCTTCAGGGGAACTGGAAACACCATATATTTT
TRBJ1-5 many NA TRBV7-2 CASSLVGQSNQPQHF TGTGCCAGCAGCTTAGTCGGCCAGTCCAATCAGCCCCAGCATTTT
TRBJ2-6 many NA TRBV18 CASSPGRGRWRAGANVLTF TGTGCCAGCTCACCCGGGCGGGGACGCTGGAGAGCTGGGGCCAACGTCCTGACTTTC
TRBJ1-5 NA NA TRBV3-1 CASSQAQGYSNQPQHF TGTGCCAGCAGCCAAGCGCAGGGGTATAGCAATCAGCCCCAGCATTTT
TRBJ2-1 many TRBD2 TRBV5-1 CASSPTSGGAYNEQFF TGCGCCAGCAGCCCAACCAGCGGGGGAGCCTACAATGAGCAGTTCTTC
TRBJ1-5 medium-sized NA TRBV7-8 CASSLGRGPRSNQPQHF TGTGCCAGCAGCCTGGGGAGGGGCCCCCGTAGCAATCAGCCCCAGCATTTT
TRBJ2-7 NA TRBD1 TRBV29-1 CSVEGDSSYEQYF TGCAGCGTTGAGGGGGACAGTTCCTACGAGCAGTACTTC
TRBJ2-1 many TRBD1 TRBV6-5 CASSRFSGTGINEQFF TGTGCCAGCAGTCGGTTCTCCGGGACAGGGATCAATGAGCAGTTCTTC
TRBJ1-1 medium-sized NA TRBV6-5 CASSPDWNTEAFF TGTGCCAGCAGCCCTGACTGGAACACTGAAGCTTTCTTT
TRBJ2-2 many TRBD1 TRBV27 CASSRIPGQGSGELFF TGTGCCAGCAGTCGGATCCCGGGACAGGGTTCCGGGGAGCTGTTTTTT
TRBJ2-1 many NA TRBV3-1 CASSLLSRGHDEQFF TGTGCCAGCAGCCTACTCAGCAGGGGCCACGATGAGCAGTTCTTC
TRBJ2-7 NA NA TRBV25-1 CASRAGLSYEQYF TGTGCCAGCAGAGCCGGCCTTTCCTACGAGCAGTACTTC
TRBJ2-5 many NA TRBV7-6 CASSPITGETQYF TGTGCCAGCAGCCCCATCACGGGGGAGACCCAGTACTTC
TRBJ1-3 many NA TRBV3-1 CASSVGAGNTIYF TGTGCCAGCAGCGTTGGCGCTGGAAACACCATATATTTT
TRBJ2-3 NA TRBD1 TRBV7-2 CASSLMGQSPADTQYF TGTGCCAGCAGCTTAATGGGACAGAGTCCGGCGGATACGCAGTATTTT
TRBJ2-7 many TRBD1 TRBV5-1 CASSPSGQPEYYEQYF TGCGCCAGCAGCCCGTCGGGACAGCCAGAATACTACGAGCAGTACTTC
TRBJ1-2 few NA TRBV7-3 CASSQNGAGGYTF TGTGCCAGCAGTCAAAACGGGGCTGGTGGCTACACCTTC
TRBJ1-3 few NA TRBV30 CAWRRDRSSGNTIYF TGTGCCTGGAGGCGGGACCGAAGCTCTGGAAACACCATATATTTT
TRBJ2-3 NA NA TRBV18 CASSQQVRADTQYF TGTGCCAGCTCTCAACAGGTGCGGGCAGATACGCAGTATTTT
TRBJ1-4 many TRBD1 TRBV10-3 CAISQGQGIVATNEKLFF TGTGCCATCAGTCAGGGACAGGGGATAGTTGCAACTAATGAAAAACTGTTTTTT
TRBJ2-3 many NA TRBV5-6 CASSLVGALDTQYF TGTGCCAGCAGCTTGGTAGGGGCCCTAGATACGCAGTATTTT
TRBJ1-6 many NA TRBV4-3 CASSQDPSSPLHF TGCGCCAGCAGCCAAGATCCAAGTTCACCCCTCCACTTT
TRBJ2-1 many NA TRBV5-1 CASSLAPFHEQFF TGCGCCAGCAGCTTGGCCCCCTTCCATGAGCAGTTCTTC
TRBJ2-1 many TRBD1 TRBV6-2/TRBV6-3 CASSSGQGGEQFF TGTGCCAGCAGTTCGGGACAGGGAGGGGAGCAGTTCTTC
TRBJ2-7 many TRBD2 TRBV6-2/TRBV6-3 CASSPRGLDASYEQYF TGTGCCAGCAGTCCGCGGGGACTAGACGCCTCCTACGAGCAGTACTTC
TRBJ2-3 many TRBD2 TRBV7-2 CASSFGGGHSTDTQYF TGTGCCAGCAGCTTCGGCGGGGGGCATAGCACAGATACGCAGTATTTT
TRBJ2-5 many NA TRBV7-2 CASSPGTSGTQYF TGTGCCAGCAGCCCTGGGACCTCGGGGACCCAGTACTTC
TRBJ2-2 many TRBD1 TRBV10-2 CASSRDRVRTGELFF TGCGCCAGCAGCCGAGACAGGGTCAGAACCGGGGAGCTGTTTTTT
TRBJ2-1 many TRBD2 TRBV6-5 CASTVTGGGGYNEQFF TGTGCCAGCACCGTTACCGGCGGGGGGGGATACAATGAGCAGTTCTTC
TRBJ1-5 NA NA TRBV29-1 CSVRTANQPQHF TGCAGCGTTCGAACAGCGAATCAGCCCCAGCATTTT
TRBJ1-5 many NA TRBV12-3/TRBV12-4 CASSLSLGLRTQHF TGTGCCAGCAGTCTCAGCTTGGGGCTAAGGACCCAGCATTTT
TRBJ1-6 many TRBD1 TRBV12-3/TRBV12-4 CASSQTGNNSPLHF TGTGCCAGCAGCCAGACAGGGAATAATTCACCCCTCCACTTT
TRBJ2-5 medium-sized TRBD1 TRBV5-1 CASSFRDRGLEETQYF TGCGCCAGCAGCTTCCGGGACAGGGGTTTGGAAGAGACCCAGTACTTC
TRBJ1-6 many NA TRBV12-3/TRBV12-4 CASRATGSSYNSPLHF TGTGCCAGCAGGGCCACGGGTAGCTCCTATAATTCACCCCTCCACTTT
TRBJ1-2 many NA TRBV12-3/TRBV12-4 CASSFGSGNNLRYGYTF TGTGCCAGCAGTTTCGGGTCAGGGAATAACCTTCGGTATGGCTACACCTTC
TRBJ1-5 many NA TRBV4-3 CASSQDISGNQPQHF TGCGCCAGCAGCCAAGATATAAGCGGCAATCAGCCCCAGCATTTT
TRBJ2-1 many NA TRBV6-2/TRBV6-3 CASSTDYGLGQFF TGTGCCAGCAGTACGGACTACGGATTAGGGCAGTTCTTC
TRBJ2-3 many NA TRBV24-1 CATSERSFGTDTQYF TGTGCCACCAGTGAAAGATCCTTCGGCACAGATACGCAGTATTTT
TRBJ1-4 many NA TRBV10-3 CAIGSAPNEKLFF TGTGCCATCGGGTCTGCCCCAAATGAAAAACTGTTTTTT
TRBJ2-2 many TRBD2 TRBV4-3 CATGSSGGAAGELFF TGCGCCACCGGGTCTAGCGGGGGGGCCGCCGGGGAGCTGTTTTTT
TRBJ2-7 many NA TRBV20-1 CSARDPGNDYEQYF TGCAGTGCTAGAGATCCCGGTAATGATTACGAGCAGTACTTC
TRBJ2-3 few NA TRBV7-3 CASSATGGGNAVSTQYF TGTGCCAGCAGCGCTACGGGGGGCGGGAACGCCGTTAGTACGCAGTATTTT
TRBJ2-3 many NA TRBV4-1 CASSQKVVNWADTQYF TGCGCCAGCAGCCAGAAGGTAGTCAATTGGGCAGATACGCAGTATTTT
TRBJ2-7 many TRBD1 TRBV10-3 CAINLGTGLGEQYF TGTGCCATCAATCTGGGGACAGGGCTTGGGGAGCAGTACTTC
TRBJ2-1 many NA TRBV9 CASSVGPDGYNEQFF TGTGCCAGCAGCGTAGGGCCGGACGGCTACAATGAGCAGTTCTTC
TRBJ2-3 many TRBD2 TRBV20-1 CSAKTSGTDTQYF TGCAGTGCTAAAACTAGCGGCACAGATACGCAGTATTTT
TRBJ2-1 many TRBD2 TRBV6-6 CASRHPPGLANNEQFF TGTGCCAGCAGACATCCTCCGGGACTAGCAAACAATGAGCAGTTCTTC
TRBJ2-5 many TRBD1 TRBV5-1 CASSSTGAGETQYF TGCGCCAGCAGCTCAACAGGGGCGGGAGAGACCCAGTACTTC
TRBJ1-5 many TRBD1 TRBV5-1 CASRQGLGNQPQHF TGCGCCAGTCGACAGGGATTAGGCAATCAGCCCCAGCATTTT
TRBJ1-2 many TRBD1 TRBV29-1 CSVGGQGYGYTF TGCAGCGTCGGAGGACAGGGCTATGGCTACACCTTC
TRBJ2-7 many NA TRBV5-4 CASSWGYGGTFSYEQYF TGTGCCAGCAGCTGGGGGTATGGAGGAACCTTCTCCTACGAGCAGTACTTC
TRBJ1-1 NA NA TRBV12-3/TRBV12-4 CASRHNTEAFF TGTGCCAGCAGACACAACACTGAAGCTTTCTTT